These 32 T cell receptor beta chains came from one sample sequenced in a study of blood T cell repertoires in COVID-19. Sequencing used immunoSEQ multiplex PCR; TCRdb keeps in-frame clones, though not all of them. The sample contains roughly 79,000 clones, over 80% of which appear only once. The sequenced material came from peripheral blood. These receptors originate from a man in his 60s with active or convalescent COVID-19.

This rearrangement joins TRBV14 to TRBJ2-1; 8 bases agree with TRBD2. The CDR3 runs to 16 residues. After removal of 4 bases from V and 5 bases from J, the junction contained 10 bases not matched to a gene. Germline assignment: CDR1 SGHDN and CDR2 FVKESK. CDR3: CASSRLDTGGNNEQFF. The CDR3 region has the DNA TGTGCCAGCAGCCGCCTCGACACGGGGGGGAACAATGAGCAGTTCTTC.

The chain recombines TRBV6-5 with TRBJ1-5, with D perhaps matching TRBD1 (6 bases). V was pared by 6 bases and J by 7 bases, with 13 bases between. This CDR3 spans 13 amino acids. Germline CDR1 is MNHEY and CDR2 is SVGAGI. CDR3 in amino acids: CASSSRQAQPQHF. DNA of the CDR3: TGTGCCAGCAGCAGCCGACAGGCCCAGCCCCAGCATTTT.

The chain combines TRBV2 with TRBJ1-1; D gene unclear. Per germline, CDR1 SNHLY and CDR2 FYNNEI. The CDR3 consists of 16 residues. The germline V and J ends were trimmed by 2 bases and 3 bases, with 16 bases remaining between them. As DNA, the CDR3 is TGTGCCAGCAGTGAAAGGGCCTACATGGGAGACACTGAAGCTTTCTTT. It yields the protein CASSERAYMGDTEAFF.

The CDR3 loop reads CASSGSGGYYNEQFF. CDR3 in DNA: TGTGCCAGCAGCGGCAGCGGGGGGTACTACAATGAGCAGTTCTTC. The chain employs TRBV21-1 and TRBJ2-1; the table names TRBD2, a call not compared with the DNA. TRBV21-1 is marked as a pseudogene. The CDR3 is 15 amino acids.

CDR3 sequence (DNA): TGCGCCTCAGCATATGGAGGGCTCGGGGAGCTGTTTTTT. Its translation is CASAYGGLGELFF. The chain recombines TRBV10-1 with TRBJ2-2; maybe TRBD2 (6 bases). V gave up 11 bases and J gave up 7 bases, with 17 bases separating them. The CDR3 covers 13 residues. Germline V CDR1 and CDR2: WNHNN, SYGVQD (reference sequence).

The DNA for the CDR3 is TGTGCCAGCAGACTCAAGGATACGCAGTATTTT. It yields the protein CASRLKDTQYF. The J gene is TRBJ2-3, the V gene TRBV27, with D hard to call. The germline V and J ends were trimmed by 6 bases and 6 bases, with 7 bases remaining between them. CDR1 and CDR2 (germline): MNHEY, SMNVEV (reference sequence). This CDR3 region has 11 residues.

This chain joins TRBV6-2 or TRBV6-3 and TRBJ1-2, with a possible D match to TRBD1 (6 bases). The CDR3 sequence is 16 residues long. The V gene lost 5 bases and the J gene lost 5 bases, with 21 bases spanning the gap. Germline CDR1 MNHEY, CDR2 SVGEGT. The CDR3 loop reads CASSPQGEHLGYGYTF. CDR3 nucleotides: TGTGCCAGCAGTCCACAGGGTGAGCACCTTGGATATGGCTACACCTTC.

The V and J genes are TRBV19 and TRBJ1-2, with D unclear. Germline-derived CDR1 and CDR2 are LNHDA and SQIVND (reference sequence). Trimming pared 4 bases from V and 7 bases from J, leaving 25 bases between. The CDR3 runs to 17 residues. In nucleotides, the CDR3 is TGTGCCAGTAGTACAAGTCGCCCAGGTATCTCTGGGCTTGGCTACACCTTC. Translating gives CASSTSRPGISGLGYTF. Supplemented by reference TRBV19 and TRBJ1-2, the full variable domain reads DGGITQSPKYLFRKEGQNVTLSCEQNLNHDAMYWYRQDPGQGLRLIYYSQIVNDFQKGDIAEGYSVSREKKESFPLTVTSAQKNPTAFYLCASSTSRPGISGLGYTFGSGTRLTVV.

The chain combines TRBV5-1 with TRBJ1-1, with a tentative D call TRBD1 (5 bases). The CDR3 sequence is 15 residues long. Germline lookup yields CDR1 SGHRS and CDR2 YFSETQ. Trimming stripped 0 bases from V and 4 bases from J, with 13 bases between. The CDR3 region is CASSLVVGDATEAFF. The CDR3 DNA sequence: TGCGCCAGCAGCTTGGTAGTAGGGGATGCCACTGAAGCTTTCTTT.

The chain recombines TRBV19 with TRBJ2-7; no clear D gene. Trimming removed 5 bases from V and 6 bases from J, with 17 bases in between. The CDR3 has 14 residues. The V gene's germline CDR1 is LNHDA and CDR2 SQIVND (reference sequence). CDR3 bases: TGTGCCAGTAGTCCTCTAGAAGTAGAAGGCGAGCAGTACTTC. Its protein is CASSPLEVEGEQYF.

The chain couples TRBV18 to TRBJ1-1; D ambiguous. The CDR3 runs to 12 residues. V was clipped by 4 bases and J by 0 bases, with 3 bases between them. Germline lookup yields CDR1 KGHSH and CDR2 LQKENI. As DNA, the CDR3 is TGTGCCAGCTCACTCGTGAACACTGAAGCTTTCTTT. This sequence encodes CASSLVNTEAFF.

The CDR3 bases are TGTGCCAGCAGCTTGGTAGGGAGTCAGCCCCAGCATTTT. Translation gives CASSLVGSQPQHF. The chain joins TRBV5-5 to TRBJ1-5; D gene uncertain. This CDR3 comprises 13 residues. Germline V gene data show CDR1 as SGHKS and CDR2 as YYEKEE (reference sequence). Trimming pared 0 bases from V and 6 bases from J, leaving 7 bases between.

The chain joins TRBV6-1 to TRBJ2-6; 7 bases are a match to TRBD1. Per germline, CDR1 MNHNS and CDR2 SASEGT. The ends lost 3 bases at V and 2 bases at J; junction bases unmatched: 4. This CDR3 comprises 16 residues. The DNA of the CDR3 is TGTGCCAGCAGTGATGGACAGGCCCCTGGGGCCAACGTCCTGACTTTC. This encodes CASSDGQAPGANVLTF.

The rearrangement joins TRBV9 to TRBJ1-2; TRBD1 aligns across 9 bases. The germline V gene encodes CDR1 SGDLS and CDR2 YYNGEE. V lost 3 bases to trimming and J lost 4 bases; unmatched junction nucleotides: 7. This CDR3 is built from 15 residues. The CDR3 sequence: CASSETGGRGYGYTF. As DNA, the CDR3 is TGTGCCAGCAGCGAAACAGGGGGCCGGGGCTATGGCTACACCTTC.

The genes are TRBV7-2 and TRBJ1-4, with D unresolved. V was trimmed by 1 base and J by 10 bases, leaving 13 bases between them. Looked up from germline, CDR1 is SGHTA and CDR2 is FQGNSA. The CDR3 contains 14 residues. The chain's CDR3 is CASSLGGSGLKLFF. The CDR3 nucleotides read TGTGCCAGCAGCTTAGGAGGGTCAGGACTAAAACTGTTTTTT.

The V call is TRBV24-1, the J call TRBJ2-4; TRBD1 matches 7 bases. Looked up from germline, CDR1 is KGHDR and CDR2 is SFDVKD. The CDR3 extends over 16 amino acids. V trimming: 5 bases; J trimming: 5 bases; junction bases outside the gene matches: 11. DNA of the CDR3: TGTGCCACCAGTGTCTTTATTGACAGGGACGAAAACATTCAGTACTTC. This codes for CATSVFIDRDENIQYF.

This chain connects TRBV12-3 or TRBV12-4 to TRBJ2-5; 7 positions match TRBD1. The CDR3 has 13 residues. After removal of 8 bases from V and 5 bases from J, the junction contained 8 bases not matched to a gene. The CDR3: CASRTQGRETQYF. In nucleotides, the CDR3 is TGTGCCAGCCGCACACAGGGGCGGGAGACCCAGTACTTC.

The chain employs TRBV6-5 and TRBJ2-7, with 7 bases identical to TRBD1. Germline V gives CDR1 MNHEY, CDR2 SVGAGI. J lost 2 bases, V lost 2 bases, and 3 bases had no gene match. The CDR3 is made up of 14 amino acids. As DNA, the CDR3 is TGTGCCAGCAGTTACGTTACAGGGGCCTACGAGCAGTACTTC. Translating it yields CASSYVTGAYEQYF.

The genes are TRBV5-5 and TRBJ2-3; D is undetermined. Trimming shortened V by 7 bases and J by 4 bases, and 13 bases separated the two germline ends. The V gene's germline CDR1 is SGHKS and CDR2 YYEKEE (reference sequence). The CDR3 covers 13 residues. The CDR3 reads CASSWSGSDTQYF. CDR3 bases: TGTGCCAGCTCCTGGTCGGGTTCAGATACGCAGTATTTT.

The chain is built from TRBV19 and TRBJ1-5; D perhaps matches TRBD1 (6 bases). There are 16 residues in the CDR3. V lost 10 bases and J lost 1, with 20 bases in between. Germline CDR1 reads LNHDA; CDR2 reads SQIVND (reference sequence). The CDR3 coding sequence is TGTGCCACCAGAGGCTCGGGACACCAGAGCAATCAGCCCCAGCATTTT. Its protein is CATRGSGHQSNQPQHF.

At least ten counts were recorded for this clone. This sequence joins TRBV7-9 and TRBJ1-2; a weak D match, TRBD1 (5 bases). V lost 2 bases to trimming and J lost 8 bases, with 9 bases between them. The germline CDR1 and CDR2 sequences are SEHNR and FQNEAQ (reference sequence). This CDR3 spans 12 amino acids. Written as DNA, the CDR3 is TGTGCCAGCAGCTTATTTCAGGGAGGCTACACCTTC. It codes for CASSLFQGGYTF.

This clone was detected only once. This chain joins TRBV18 and TRBJ2-3; 11 bases line up with TRBD2. The CDR3 runs to 19 residues. Germline lookup yields CDR1 KGHSH and CDR2 LQKENI. The V and J ends lost 4 bases and 7 bases, in that order; junction bases with no gene match: 19. The CDR3 reads CASSLPGSGGARGRNTQYF. In DNA form, the CDR3 reads TGTGCCAGCTCACTCCCGGGTAGCGGGGGGGCCAGAGGGCGAAATACGCAGTATTTT. The whole variable domain, remainder taken from reference TRBV18 and TRBJ2-3, is NAGVMQNPRHLVRRRGQEARLRCSPMKGHSHVYWYRQLPEEGLKFMVYLQKENIIDESGMPKERFSAEFPKEGPSILRIQQVVRGDSAAYFCASSLPGSGGARGRNTQYFGPGTRLTVL.

This clone was detected a few times. V and J are TRBV7-3 and TRBJ1-2, with D perhaps TRBD1 (6 bases). The CDR3 sequence is 15 residues long. The V and J ends lost 5 bases and 5 bases respectively, with 18 bases between them. CDR1 and CDR2 (germline): SGHTA, FQGTGA. In DNA, the CDR3 is TGTGCCAGCAGCCTTTTGGGTTCTGACAGGTATGGCTACACCTTC. This sequence encodes CASSLLGSDRYGYTF.

CDR3: CASSRNYGTSGLNEQFF. The DNA for the CDR3 is TGTGCCAGCAGTCGGAACTACGGGACTAGCGGCCTAAATGAGCAGTTCTTC. The chain couples TRBV6-2 or TRBV6-3 to TRBJ2-1; 11 bases align to TRBD2. Germline V gives CDR1 MNHEY, CDR2 SVGEGT. V trimming: 5 bases; J trimming: 7 bases; junction bases outside the gene matches: 13. The CDR3 covers 17 residues.

The CDR3 here is CASSYGGTGGQETQYF. In nucleotides, the CDR3 is TGTGCCAGCAGTTACGGAGGGACAGGGGGGCAAGAGACCCAGTACTTC. The chain carries TRBV6-5 and TRBJ2-5; TRBD1 agrees at 11 bases. The ends lost 2 bases at V and 2 bases at J; junction bases unmatched: 4. In germline, CDR1 is MNHEY, CDR2 SVGAGI. The CDR3 sequence is 16 residues long.

The chain carries TRBV6-4 and TRBJ2-3; TRBD1 aligns across 11 bases. Germline CDR1 is MRHNA and CDR2 is SNTAGT. V shed 4 bases and J 5 bases; nucleotides not matched to a gene: 2. The length of the CDR3 is 14 residues. The CDR3 region has the DNA TGTGCCAGCAGTGTGGGACAGGGGGAAGATACGCAGTATTTT. Its protein is CASSVGQGEDTQYF.

The chain carries TRBV24-1 and TRBJ1-1, with 7 bases that match TRBD1. The germline V gene encodes CDR1 KGHDR and CDR2 SFDVKD. The CDR3 loop spans 13 amino acids. V lost 3 bases, J lost 6 bases, and 3 bases stayed unmatched. This CDR3 reads CATSDARGAEAFF. The CDR3 DNA reads TGTGCCACCAGTGATGCCAGGGGGGCTGAAGCTTTCTTT.

For the CDR3, the DNA is TGCGCCAGCAGCCAGAATCGGGGGACTAATGAAAAACTGTTTTTT. Encoded protein: CASSQNRGTNEKLFF. The chain links TRBV4-1 to TRBJ1-4, with D maybe TRBD1 (5 bases). This CDR3 comprises 15 residues. Germline assignment: CDR1 MGHRA and CDR2 YSYEKL. The V end lost 3 bases, the J end lost 2 bases, and 10 bases lay between the germline ends.

This clone has just one count. This chain uses TRBV19 with TRBJ1-1, with D perhaps TRBD1 (5 bases). The CDR3 runs 14 residues. With 10 bases removed from V and 1 base from J, the gap between germline ends came to 16 bases. The germline V gene has CDR1 LNHDA and CDR2 SQIVND (reference sequence). The chain's CDR3 is CATESGLGNTEAFF. Written as DNA, the CDR3 is TGTGCCACCGAGTCGGGACTCGGGAACACTGAAGCTTTCTTT. Using reference TRBV19 and TRBJ1-1 for the parts outside the CDR3, the full variable domain is DGGITQSPKYLFRKEGQNVTLSCEQNLNHDAMYWYRQDPGQGLRLIYYSQIVNDFQKGDIAEGYSVSREKKESFPLTVTSAQKNPTAFYLCATESGLGNTEAFFGQGTRLTVV.

The chain combines TRBV7-9 with TRBJ2-5; D is unclear. The V and J ends lost 9 bases and 5 bases respectively, with 22 bases between them. The CDR3 is made up of 15 amino acids. In germline, CDR1 is SEHNR, CDR2 FQNEAQ (reference sequence). CDR3 region: CASSSASTNVETQYF. CDR3 bases: TGTGCCAGTTCCTCGGCGTCCACTAATGTTGAGACCCAGTACTTC.

This clone was detected a few times. This rearrangement joins TRBV5-8 to TRBJ1-3; D gene ambiguous. The V end was cut by 2 bases, the J end by 0 bases, with 9 bases between. The CDR3 runs 15 residues. Germline assignment: CDR1 SGHTS and CDR2 YDEGEE. The CDR3, as DNA: TGTGCCAGCAGCTTCTCGGGGTCCTCTGGAAACACCATATATTTT. Translation gives CASSFSGSSGNTIYF.

The chain recombines TRBV6-2 or TRBV6-3 with TRBJ2-1, with TRBD1 matching 12 bases. The trim removed 2 bases at V and 7 bases at J, leaving 3 bases unmatched. The CDR3 spans 15 residues. The germline gives CDR1 MNHEY, CDR2 SVGEGT. CDR3 in amino acids: CASSYGTGGTNEQFF. CDR3 sequence (DNA): TGTGCCAGCAGTTACGGGACAGGGGGCACGAATGAGCAGTTCTTC.